This T cell receptor beta chain was sequenced in a study of regulatory T cells in long-lasting Graves disease. V gave up 3 bases and J gave up 1 base, with 12 bases separating them. Germline-derived CDR1 and CDR2 are MGHRA and YSYEKL. CDR3 length equals 16 residues. Indicated time point: newly diagnosed GD, antithyroid drugs for less than 3 months. Generation of the TCR library employed RNA extracted from PBMCs. A volume of 7 to 9.5 milliliters of peripheral blood was collected in EDTA tubes. According to the study, TCR beta libraries were built with iRepertoire HTBI primers and CDR3-region Arm-PCR. From the multiplex PCR reads, TCRdb called clonotypes with MiXCR, one entry per CDR3 protein. This table has about 530,000 distinct CDR3 sequences, 15% to 20% appearing once. Another study also made use of these data, one on T cells in Graves' hyperthyroidism and ophthalmopathy.

The chain joins TRBV4-1 to TRBJ2-2; tentative D call: TRBD1 (6 bases). This receptor was taken from a woman aged 40-65 years with Graves disease. Material: peripheral blood mononuclear cells (PBMCs), obtained at new diagnosis, from a patient treated with antithyroid drugs. In DNA form, the CDR3 reads TGCGCCAGCAGCCACATAGGACAGAAGAACACCGGGGAGCTGTTTTTT. It translates to CASSHIGQKNTGELFF.